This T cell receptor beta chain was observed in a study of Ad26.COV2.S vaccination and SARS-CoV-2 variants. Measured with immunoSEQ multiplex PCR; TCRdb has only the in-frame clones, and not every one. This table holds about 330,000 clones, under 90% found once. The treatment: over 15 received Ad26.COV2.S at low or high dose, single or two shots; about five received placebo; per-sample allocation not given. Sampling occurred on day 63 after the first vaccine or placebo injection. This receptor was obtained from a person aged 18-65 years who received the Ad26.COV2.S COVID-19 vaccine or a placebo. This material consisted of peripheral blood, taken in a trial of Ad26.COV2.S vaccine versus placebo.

This CDR3 reads CASSPDRREQYV. CDR3 bases: TGTGCCAGCAGCCCCGACAGGCGCGAGCAGTACGTC. The chain joins TRBV12-3 or TRBV12-4 to TRBJ2-7; TRBD1 is a possible D gene (6 bases). The CDR3 runs to 12 residues. Trimming pared 6 bases from V and 6 bases from J, leaving 12 bases between.